This entry is about one T cell receptor (beta chain). Its target is unknown. CD8 cells classed as naive were CD45RO-negative and positively selected for CCR7, excluding terminally differentiated effector memory CD45RA+ cells. The record originates from a study of shared clonotypes between healthy human individuals. In the study's own analysis: Filtering of immunoSEQ junctional sequences could not match full-length read filtering. The protocol was immunoSEQ multiplex PCR, while the TCRdb copy is restricted to in-frame clones and leaves out a portion. That table gives V, J and clone size, and the DNA gave D and trimming. The profile shows some 800,000 clones, almost 95% of them singletons. Whole-study findings and limits: With a few donors compared, around 5% of naive CD4 clonotypes were shared.

The CDR3 runs 15 residues. Germline values: CDR1 MNHEY, CDR2 SMNVEV (reference sequence). With 9 bases removed from V and 1 base from J, the gap between germline ends came to 19 bases. This receptor was obtained from a man aged 25 to 45 in good health. The chain links TRBV27 to TRBJ2-7; D gene ambiguous. The sample was naive CD8+ T cells sorted from blood. For the CDR3, the DNA is TGTGCCAGTGCCAAAATCCGGTCATATTCCTACGAGCAGTACTTC. Amino acids: CASAKIRSYSYEQYF.